This TCR beta chain was sequenced in a study of post-analysis software for immune sequencing data. As to this clonotype: Its antigen is as yet unknown.

The CDR3 extends over 16 amino acids. The J segment lost 2 bases and the V segment lost 1 base, leaving 5 bases of the junction unmatched. CDR1 is SGHVS and CDR2 is FQNEAQ in the germline V gene. Whole-study results and caveats: Versus controls, multiple sclerosis patients showed significantly lower diversity (normalized Chao1). About 5 TRBV segments were significantly more frequent in patients than in controls. TRBV5-6, TRBV5-1 and TRBV20-1 were among these segments.

cDNA libraries of TCR beta carried unique molecular identifiers. Each CDR3 protein gets one entry after TCRdb re-called the PCR reads with MiXCR. In the table there are 820,000 or so distinct CDR3 sequences, approximately 50% of which are singletons. The gene calls are TRBV7-8 and TRBJ2-3, with 8 positions matching TRBD2. The TCR sequence derives from a girl aged 5 to 17 with multiple sclerosis. The sample was blood. The CDR3 nucleotides read TGTGCCAGCAGCTTAGAAGTAGCGGGGTACACAGATACGCAGTATTTT. It is translated as CASSLEVAGYTDTQYF.